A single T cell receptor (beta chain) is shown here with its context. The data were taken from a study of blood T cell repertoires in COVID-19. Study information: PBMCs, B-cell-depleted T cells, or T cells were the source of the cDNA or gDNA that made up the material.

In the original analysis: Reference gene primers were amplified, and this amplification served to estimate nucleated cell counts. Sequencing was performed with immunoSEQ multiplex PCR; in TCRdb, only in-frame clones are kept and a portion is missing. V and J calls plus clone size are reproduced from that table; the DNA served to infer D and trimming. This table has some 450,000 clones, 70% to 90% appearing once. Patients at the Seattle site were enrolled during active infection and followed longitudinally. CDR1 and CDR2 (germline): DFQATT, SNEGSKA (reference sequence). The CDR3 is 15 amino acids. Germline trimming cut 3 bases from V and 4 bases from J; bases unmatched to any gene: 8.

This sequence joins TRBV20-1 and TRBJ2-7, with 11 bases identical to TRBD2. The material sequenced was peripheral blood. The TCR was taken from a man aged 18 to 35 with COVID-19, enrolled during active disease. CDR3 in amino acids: CSASPPLAGGYEQYF. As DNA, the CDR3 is TGCAGTGCTAGTCCCCCCCTAGCGGGGGGTTACGAGCAGTACTTC.